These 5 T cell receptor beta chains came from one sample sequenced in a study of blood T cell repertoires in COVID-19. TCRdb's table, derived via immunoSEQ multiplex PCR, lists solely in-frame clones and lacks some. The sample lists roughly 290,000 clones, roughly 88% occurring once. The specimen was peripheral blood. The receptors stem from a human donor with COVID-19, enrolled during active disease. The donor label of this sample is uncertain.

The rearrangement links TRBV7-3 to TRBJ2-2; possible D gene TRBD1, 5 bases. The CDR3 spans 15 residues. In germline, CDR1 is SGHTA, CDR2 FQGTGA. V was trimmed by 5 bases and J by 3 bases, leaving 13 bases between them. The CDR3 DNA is TGTGCCAGCAGCACCCAGGGCACCTACACCGGGGAGCTGTTTTTT. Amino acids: CASSTQGTYTGELFF.

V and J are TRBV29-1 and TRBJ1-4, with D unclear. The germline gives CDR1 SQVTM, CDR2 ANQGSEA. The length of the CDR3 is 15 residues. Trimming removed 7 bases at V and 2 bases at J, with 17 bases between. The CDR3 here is CSGREGGGTNEKLFF. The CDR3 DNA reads TGCAGCGGACGTGAGGGAGGTGGTACTAATGAAAAACTGTTTTTT.

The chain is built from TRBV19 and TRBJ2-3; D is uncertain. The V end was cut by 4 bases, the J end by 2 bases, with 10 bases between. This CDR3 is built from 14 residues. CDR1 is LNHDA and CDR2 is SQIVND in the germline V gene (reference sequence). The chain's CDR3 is CASSNLSPTDTQYF. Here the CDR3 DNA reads TGTGCCAGTAGTAACCTGAGCCCCACAGATACGCAGTATTTT.

CDR3 nucleotides: TGTGCCAGCAGCGTCAAGCTCGGGACAGGGCACCGGAACACTGAAGCTTTCTTT. Its translation is CASSVKLGTGHRNTEAFF. This chain links TRBV9 with TRBJ1-1; 9 bases align to TRBD1. The CDR3 is 18 amino acids. Germline V gene data show CDR1 as SGDLS and CDR2 as YYNGEE. After removal of 2 bases from V and 1 base from J, the junction contained 12 bases not matched to a gene. The entire variable domain, with the rest obtained from reference TRBV9 and TRBJ1-1, is as follows: DSGVTQTPKHLITATGQRVTLRCSPRSGDLSVYWYQQSLDQGLQFLIQYYNGEERAKGNILERFSAQQFPDLHSELNLSSLELGDSALYFCASSVKLGTGHRNTEAFFGQGTRLTVV.

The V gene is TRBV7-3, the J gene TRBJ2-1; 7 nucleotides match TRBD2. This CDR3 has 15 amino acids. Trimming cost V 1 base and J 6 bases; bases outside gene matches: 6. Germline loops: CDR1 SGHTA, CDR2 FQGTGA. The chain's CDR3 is CASSLISGRGNEQFF. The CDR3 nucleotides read TGTGCCAGCAGCTTAATAAGTGGGAGGGGCAATGAGCAGTTCTTC. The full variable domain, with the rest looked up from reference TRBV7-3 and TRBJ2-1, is GAGVSQTPSNKVTEKGKYVELRCDPISGHTALYWYRQSLGQGPEFLIYFQGTGAADDSGLPNDRFFAVRPEGSVSTLKIQRTERGDSAVYLCASSLISGRGNEQFFGPGTRLTVL.